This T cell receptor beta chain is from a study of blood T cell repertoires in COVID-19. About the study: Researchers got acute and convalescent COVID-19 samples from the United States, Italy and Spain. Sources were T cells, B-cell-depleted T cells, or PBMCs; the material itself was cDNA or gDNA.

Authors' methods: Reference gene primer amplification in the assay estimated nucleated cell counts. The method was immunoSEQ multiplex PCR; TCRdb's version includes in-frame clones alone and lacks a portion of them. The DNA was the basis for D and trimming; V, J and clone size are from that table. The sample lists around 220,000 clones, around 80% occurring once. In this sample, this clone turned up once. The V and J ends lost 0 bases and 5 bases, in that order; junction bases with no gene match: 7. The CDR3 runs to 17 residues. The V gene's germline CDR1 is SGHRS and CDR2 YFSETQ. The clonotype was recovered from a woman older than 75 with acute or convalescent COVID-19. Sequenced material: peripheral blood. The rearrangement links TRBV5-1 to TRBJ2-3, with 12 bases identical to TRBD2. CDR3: CASSLESSGGAGDTQYF. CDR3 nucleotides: TGCGCCAGCAGCTTGGAGTCTAGCGGGGGGGCCGGAGATACGCAGTATTTT.